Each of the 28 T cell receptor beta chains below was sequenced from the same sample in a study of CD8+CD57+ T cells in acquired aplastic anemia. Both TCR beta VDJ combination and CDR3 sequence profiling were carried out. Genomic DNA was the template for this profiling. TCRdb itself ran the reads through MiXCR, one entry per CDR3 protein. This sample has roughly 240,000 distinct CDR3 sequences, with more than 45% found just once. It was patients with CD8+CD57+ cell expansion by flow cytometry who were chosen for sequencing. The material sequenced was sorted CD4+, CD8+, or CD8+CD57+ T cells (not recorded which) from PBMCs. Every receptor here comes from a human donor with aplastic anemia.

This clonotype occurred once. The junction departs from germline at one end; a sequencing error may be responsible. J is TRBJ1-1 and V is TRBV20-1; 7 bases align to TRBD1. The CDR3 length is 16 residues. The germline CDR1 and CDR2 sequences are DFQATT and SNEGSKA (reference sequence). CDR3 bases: TGCAGTGCTAAAGGGGGACAGACGGGGTCGGACACTGAGGCTTTCTTT. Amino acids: CSAKGGQTGSDTEAFF.

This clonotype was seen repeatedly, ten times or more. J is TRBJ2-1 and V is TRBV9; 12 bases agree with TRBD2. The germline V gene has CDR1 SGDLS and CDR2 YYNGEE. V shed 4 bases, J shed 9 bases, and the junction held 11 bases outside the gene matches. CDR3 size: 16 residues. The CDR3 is CASSPRFPSGRGEQFF. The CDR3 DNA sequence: TGTGCCAGCAGCCCCCGCTTTCCTAGCGGGAGGGGTGAGCAGTTCTTC.

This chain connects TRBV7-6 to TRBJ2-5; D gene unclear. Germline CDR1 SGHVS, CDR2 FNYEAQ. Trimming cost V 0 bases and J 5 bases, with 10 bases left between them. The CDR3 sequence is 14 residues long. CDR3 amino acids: CASSLAGAGETQYF. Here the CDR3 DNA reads TGTGCCAGCAGCTTAGCGGGCGCTGGTGAGACCCAGTACTTC.

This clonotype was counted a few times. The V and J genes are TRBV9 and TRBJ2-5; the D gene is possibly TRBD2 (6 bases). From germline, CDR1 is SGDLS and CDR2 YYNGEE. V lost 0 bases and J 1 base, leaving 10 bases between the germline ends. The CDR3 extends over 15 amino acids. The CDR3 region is CASSVDSGGQETQYF. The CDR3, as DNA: TGTGCCAGCAGCGTAGATAGCGGAGGCCAAGAGACCCAGTACTTC.

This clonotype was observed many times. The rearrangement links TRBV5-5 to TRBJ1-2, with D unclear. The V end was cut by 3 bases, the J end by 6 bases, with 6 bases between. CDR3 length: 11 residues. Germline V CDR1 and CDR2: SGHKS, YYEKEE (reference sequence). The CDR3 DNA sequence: TGTGCCAGCAGCTCCCGCAATGGCTACACCTTC. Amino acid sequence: CASSSRNGYTF.

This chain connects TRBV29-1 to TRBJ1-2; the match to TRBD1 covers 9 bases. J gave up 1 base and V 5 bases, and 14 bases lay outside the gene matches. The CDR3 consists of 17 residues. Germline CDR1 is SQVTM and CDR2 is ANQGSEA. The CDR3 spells CSVRGGQGRGDNYGYTF. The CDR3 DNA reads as TGCAGCGTTCGGGGGGGACAGGGACGGGGAGATAACTATGGCTACACCTTC.

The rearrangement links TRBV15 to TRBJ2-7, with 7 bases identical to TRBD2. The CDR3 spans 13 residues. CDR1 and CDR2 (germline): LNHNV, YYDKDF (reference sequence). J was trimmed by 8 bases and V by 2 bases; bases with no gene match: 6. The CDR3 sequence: CATSRLRLAQQYF. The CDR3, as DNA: TGTGCCACCAGCAGATTAAGACTAGCCCAGCAGTACTTC.

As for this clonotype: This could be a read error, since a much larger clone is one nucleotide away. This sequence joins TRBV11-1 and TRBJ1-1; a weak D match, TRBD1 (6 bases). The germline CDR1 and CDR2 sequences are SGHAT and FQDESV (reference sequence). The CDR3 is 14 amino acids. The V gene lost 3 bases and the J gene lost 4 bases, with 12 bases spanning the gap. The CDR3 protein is CASSFRQDGTEAFF. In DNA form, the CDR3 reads TGTGCCAGCAGCTTCCGACAGGACGGCACTGAAGCTTTCTTT.

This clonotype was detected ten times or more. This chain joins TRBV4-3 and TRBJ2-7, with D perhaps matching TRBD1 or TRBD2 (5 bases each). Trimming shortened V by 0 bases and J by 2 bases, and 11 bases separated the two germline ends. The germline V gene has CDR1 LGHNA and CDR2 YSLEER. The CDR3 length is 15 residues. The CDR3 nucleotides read TGCGCCAGCAGCCAAGACGGGGACCCAACCTACGAGCAGTACTTC. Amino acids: CASSQDGDPTYEQYF.

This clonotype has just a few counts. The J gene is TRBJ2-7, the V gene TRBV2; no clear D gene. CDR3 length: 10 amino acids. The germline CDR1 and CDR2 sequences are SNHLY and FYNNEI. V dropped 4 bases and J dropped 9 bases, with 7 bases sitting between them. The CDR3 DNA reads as TGTGCCAGCAGTGGGACCAGGCAGTACGTC. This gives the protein CASSGTRQYV.

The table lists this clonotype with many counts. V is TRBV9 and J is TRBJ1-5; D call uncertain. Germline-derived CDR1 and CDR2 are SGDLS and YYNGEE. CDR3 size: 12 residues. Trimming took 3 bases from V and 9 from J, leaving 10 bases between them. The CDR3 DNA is TGTGCCAGCAGCGGTAGCAACGGGCCCCAGCATTTT. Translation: CASSGSNGPQHF.

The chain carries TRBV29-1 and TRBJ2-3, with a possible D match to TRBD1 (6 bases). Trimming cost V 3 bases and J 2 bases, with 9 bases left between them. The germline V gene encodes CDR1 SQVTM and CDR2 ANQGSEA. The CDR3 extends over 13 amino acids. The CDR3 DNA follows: TGCAGCGTTGATGGGGGCCCCACAGATACGCAGTATTTT. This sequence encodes CSVDGGPTDTQYF.

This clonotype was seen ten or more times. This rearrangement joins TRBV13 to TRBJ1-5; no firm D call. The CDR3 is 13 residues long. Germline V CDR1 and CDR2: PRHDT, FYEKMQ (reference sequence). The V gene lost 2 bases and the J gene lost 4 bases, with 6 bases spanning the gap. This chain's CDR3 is CASSLFQNQPQHF. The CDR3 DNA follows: TGTGCCAGCAGCTTATTTCAGAATCAGCCCCAGCATTTT.

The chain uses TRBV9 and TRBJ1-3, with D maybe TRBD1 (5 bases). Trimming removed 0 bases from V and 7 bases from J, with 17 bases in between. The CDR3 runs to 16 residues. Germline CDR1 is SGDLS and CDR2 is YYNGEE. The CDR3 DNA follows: TGTGCCAGCAGCGTAGAAGCCCTCGAGCGGGGGAACACCATATATTTT. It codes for CASSVEALERGNTIYF.

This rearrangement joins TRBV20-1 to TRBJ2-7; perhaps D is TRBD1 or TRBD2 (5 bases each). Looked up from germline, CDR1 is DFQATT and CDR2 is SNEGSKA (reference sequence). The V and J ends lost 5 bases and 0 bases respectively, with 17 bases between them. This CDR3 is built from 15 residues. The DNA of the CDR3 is TGCAGTGCTCAGAGAGGGGCAGGGATCTCCTACGAGCAGTACTTC. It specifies CSAQRGAGISYEQYF.

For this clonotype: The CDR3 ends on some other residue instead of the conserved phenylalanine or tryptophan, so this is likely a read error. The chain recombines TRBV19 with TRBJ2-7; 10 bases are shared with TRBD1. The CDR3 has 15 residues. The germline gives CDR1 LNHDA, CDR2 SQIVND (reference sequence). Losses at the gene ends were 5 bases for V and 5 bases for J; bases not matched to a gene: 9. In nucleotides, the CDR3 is TGTGCCAGTAGTGCAAAGACGGGACAGGGGCACGAGCAGTACCTC. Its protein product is CASSAKTGQGHEQYL.

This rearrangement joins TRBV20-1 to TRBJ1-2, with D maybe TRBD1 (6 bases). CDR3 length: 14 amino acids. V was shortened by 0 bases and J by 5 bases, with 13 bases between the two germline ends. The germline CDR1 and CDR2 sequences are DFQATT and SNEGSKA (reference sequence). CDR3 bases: TGCAGTGCTAGAGAGGAACAGGGAATTTATGGCTACACCTTC. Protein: CSAREEQGIYGYTF.

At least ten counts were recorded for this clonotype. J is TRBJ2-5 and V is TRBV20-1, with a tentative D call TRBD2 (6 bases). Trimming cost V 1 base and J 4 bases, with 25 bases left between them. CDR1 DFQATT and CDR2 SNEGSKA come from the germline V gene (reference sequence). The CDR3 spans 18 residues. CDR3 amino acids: CSARVLPASGGNGETQYF. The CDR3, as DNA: TGCAGTGCTAGAGTCCTACCCGCGAGTGGCGGGAATGGAGAGACCCAGTACTTC.

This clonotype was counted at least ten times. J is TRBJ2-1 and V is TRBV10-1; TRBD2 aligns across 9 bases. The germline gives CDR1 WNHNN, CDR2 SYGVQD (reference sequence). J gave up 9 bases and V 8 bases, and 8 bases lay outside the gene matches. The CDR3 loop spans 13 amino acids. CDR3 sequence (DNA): TGCGCCAGCGGAGAAGCGGGAGGCACTGAGCAGTTCTTC. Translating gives CASGEAGGTEQFF.

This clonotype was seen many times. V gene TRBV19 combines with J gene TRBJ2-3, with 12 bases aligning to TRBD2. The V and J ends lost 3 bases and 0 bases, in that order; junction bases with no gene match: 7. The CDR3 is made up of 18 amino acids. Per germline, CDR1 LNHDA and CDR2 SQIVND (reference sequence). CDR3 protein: CASSILTSGSPSTDTQYF. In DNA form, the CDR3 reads TGTGCCAGTAGTATCCTGACTAGCGGGAGCCCTAGCACAGATACGCAGTATTTT.

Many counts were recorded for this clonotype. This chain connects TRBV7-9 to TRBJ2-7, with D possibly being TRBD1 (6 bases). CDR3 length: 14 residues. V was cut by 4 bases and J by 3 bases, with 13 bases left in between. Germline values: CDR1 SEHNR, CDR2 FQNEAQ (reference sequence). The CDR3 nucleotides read TGTGCCAGCAGCTCCACGACAGGAGACTACGAGCAGTACTTC. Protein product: CASSSTTGDYEQYF.

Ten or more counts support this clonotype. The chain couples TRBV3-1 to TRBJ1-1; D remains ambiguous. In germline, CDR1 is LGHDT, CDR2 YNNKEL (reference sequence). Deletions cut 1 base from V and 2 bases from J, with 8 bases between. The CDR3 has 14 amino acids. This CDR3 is CASSQALLNTEAFF. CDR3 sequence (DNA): TGTGCCAGCAGCCAAGCGCTCCTCAACACTGAAGCTTTCTTT.

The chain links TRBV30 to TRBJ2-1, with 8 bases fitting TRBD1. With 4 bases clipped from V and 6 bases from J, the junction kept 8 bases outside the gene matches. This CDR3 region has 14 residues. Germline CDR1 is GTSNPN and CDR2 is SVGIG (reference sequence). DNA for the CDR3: TGTGCCTGGACCCCCGGACAGGGCCCCAATGAGCAGTTCTTC. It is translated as CAWTPGQGPNEQFF.

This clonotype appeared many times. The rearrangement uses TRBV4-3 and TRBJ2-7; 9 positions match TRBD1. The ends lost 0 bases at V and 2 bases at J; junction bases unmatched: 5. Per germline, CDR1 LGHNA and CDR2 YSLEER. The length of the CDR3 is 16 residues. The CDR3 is CASSQEGTGIPYEQYF. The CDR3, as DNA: TGCGCCAGCAGCCAAGAAGGGACAGGGATCCCCTACGAGCAGTACTTC.

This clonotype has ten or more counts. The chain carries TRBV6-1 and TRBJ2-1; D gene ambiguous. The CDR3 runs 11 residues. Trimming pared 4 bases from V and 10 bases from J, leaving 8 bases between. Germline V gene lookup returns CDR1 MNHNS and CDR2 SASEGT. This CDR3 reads CASSVPGEQFF. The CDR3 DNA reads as TGTGCCAGCAGTGTCCCCGGGGAGCAGTTCTTC.

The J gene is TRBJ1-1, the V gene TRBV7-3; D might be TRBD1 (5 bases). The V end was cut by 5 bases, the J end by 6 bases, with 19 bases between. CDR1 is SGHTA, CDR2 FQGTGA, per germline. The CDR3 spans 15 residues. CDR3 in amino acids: CASSPSGTAGAEAFF. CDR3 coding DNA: TGTGCCAGCAGCCCTTCCGGGACGGCAGGCGCTGAAGCTTTCTTT.

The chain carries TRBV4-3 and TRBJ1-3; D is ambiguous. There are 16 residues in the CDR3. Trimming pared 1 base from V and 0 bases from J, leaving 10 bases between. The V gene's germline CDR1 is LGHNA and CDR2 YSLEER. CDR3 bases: TGCGCCAGCAGCCAAGGTCGGACTGACTCTGGAAACACCATATATTTT. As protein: CASSQGRTDSGNTIYF.

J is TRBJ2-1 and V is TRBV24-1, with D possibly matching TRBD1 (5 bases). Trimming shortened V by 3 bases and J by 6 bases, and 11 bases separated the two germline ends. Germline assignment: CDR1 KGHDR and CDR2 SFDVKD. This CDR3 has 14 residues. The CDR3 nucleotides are TGTGCCACCAGTGATCCTCGTACAGGCAATGAGCAGTTCTTC. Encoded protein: CATSDPRTGNEQFF.